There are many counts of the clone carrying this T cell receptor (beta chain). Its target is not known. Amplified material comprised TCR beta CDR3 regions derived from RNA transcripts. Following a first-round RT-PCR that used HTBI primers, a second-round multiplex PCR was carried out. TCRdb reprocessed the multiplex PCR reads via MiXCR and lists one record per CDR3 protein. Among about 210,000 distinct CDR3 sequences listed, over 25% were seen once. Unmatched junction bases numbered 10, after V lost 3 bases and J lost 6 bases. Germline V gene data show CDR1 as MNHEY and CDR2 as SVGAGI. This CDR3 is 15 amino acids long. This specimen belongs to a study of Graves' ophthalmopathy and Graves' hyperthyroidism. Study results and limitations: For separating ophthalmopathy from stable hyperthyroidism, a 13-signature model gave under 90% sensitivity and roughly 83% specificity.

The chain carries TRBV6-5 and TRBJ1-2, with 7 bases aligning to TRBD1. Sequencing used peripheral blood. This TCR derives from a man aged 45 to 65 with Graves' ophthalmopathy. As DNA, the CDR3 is TGTGCCAGCAGTTATGGGGGGTACAGGGGTCATGGCTACACCTTC. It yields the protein CASSYGGYRGHGYTF.